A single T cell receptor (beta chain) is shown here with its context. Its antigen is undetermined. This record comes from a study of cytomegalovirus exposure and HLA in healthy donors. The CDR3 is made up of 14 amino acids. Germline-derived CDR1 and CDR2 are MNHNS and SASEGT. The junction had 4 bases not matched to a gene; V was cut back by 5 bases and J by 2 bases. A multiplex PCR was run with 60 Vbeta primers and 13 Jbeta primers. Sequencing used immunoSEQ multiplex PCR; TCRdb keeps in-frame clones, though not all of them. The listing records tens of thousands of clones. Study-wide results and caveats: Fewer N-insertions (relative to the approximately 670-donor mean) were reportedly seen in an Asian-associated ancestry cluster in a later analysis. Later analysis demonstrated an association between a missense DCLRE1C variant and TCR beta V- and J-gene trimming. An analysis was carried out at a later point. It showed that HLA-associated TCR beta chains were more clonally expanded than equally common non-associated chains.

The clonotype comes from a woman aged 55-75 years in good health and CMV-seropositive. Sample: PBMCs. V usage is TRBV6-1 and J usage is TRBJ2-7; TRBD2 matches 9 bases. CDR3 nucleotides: TGTGCCAGCAGTCGTAGCGGGGGAACCTACGAGCAGTACTTC. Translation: CASSRSGGTYEQYF.